One sample yielded the 24 T cell receptor beta chains listed below, sequenced in a study of cytomegalovirus exposure and HLA in healthy donors. In the PCR, 60 Vbeta and 13 Jbeta primers were used. The assay was immunoSEQ multiplex PCR, and TCRdb's table has in-frame clones only and misses some. This repertoire shows roughly 150,000 clones, 60% to 80% found once; its top ten account for around 10%. The sequencing input was PBMCs. These receptors originate from a man between 18 and 35 years old in good health and CMV-seropositive.

Turning to this clone: The same CDR3 is also encoded by other DNA sequences in this sample. The chain employs TRBV5-1 and TRBJ1-3; D remains ambiguous. Germline loops: CDR1 SGHRS, CDR2 YFSETQ. CDR3 length equals 15 residues. The ends were cut back, 0 bases at V and 4 bases at J, with 11 bases in the middle. The CDR3 protein is CASSLDGNSGNTIYF. Here the CDR3 DNA reads TGCGCCAGCAGCTTGGACGGGAATTCAGGAAACACCATATATTTT.

The chain is built from TRBV10-3 and TRBJ2-2, with D tentatively TRBD2 (5 bases). Trimming removed 2 bases at V and 0 bases at J, with 10 bases between. CDR3 length equals 16 residues. Germline V gene lookup returns CDR1 ENHRY and CDR2 SYGVKD. CDR3 in amino acids: CAISEQLGANTGELFF. The CDR3 DNA reads as TGTGCCATCAGTGAGCAGCTGGGAGCGAACACCGGGGAGCTGTTTTTT.

A remark on this clone: Relative to the germline gene, one junction end is altered; a read error may explain this. The rearrangement links TRBV28 to TRBJ2-7; 13 bases match TRBD2. The CDR3 sequence is 13 residues long. Germline CDR1 and CDR2: MDHEN and SYDVKM. The CDR3 region has the DNA TGCACTAGCGGGAGGGTGGATCCCTACGAGCAGTACTTC. Its translation: CTSGRVDPYEQYF.

CDR3 amino acids: CAWSPGLGSTDTQYF. The CDR3 DNA reads as TGTGCCTGGAGTCCGGGACTAGGTAGCACAGATACGCAGTATTTT. V is TRBV30 and J is TRBJ2-3, with 8 bases fitting TRBD2. Germline V CDR1 and CDR2: GTSNPN, SVGIG (reference sequence). The CDR3 contains 15 residues. J gave up 0 bases and V 2 bases, and 4 bases lay outside the gene matches.

This clone has a handful of counts. This rearrangement joins TRBV20-1 to TRBJ2-7; D is ambiguous. The CDR3 extends over 11 amino acids. Germline CDR1 reads DFQATT; CDR2 reads SNEGSKA (reference sequence). Trimming took 3 bases from V and 4 from J, leaving 7 bases between them. CDR3 DNA: TGCAGTGCTAGTGTTGCGTACGAGCAGTACTTC. This encodes CSASVAYEQYF.

V gene TRBV4-1 combines with J gene TRBJ1-6; D remains ambiguous. Germline V CDR1 and CDR2: MGHRA, YSYEKL. V was trimmed by 0 bases and J by 8 bases, leaving 14 bases between them. The CDR3 is 16 residues long. This CDR3 is CASSQDWEQRYSPLHF. The CDR3 bases are TGCGCCAGCAGCCAAGATTGGGAGCAACGTTATTCACCCCTCCACTTT.

This clone was seen only a few times. This chain links TRBV5-1 with TRBJ1-4, with 9 bases fitting TRBD1. Per germline, CDR1 SGHRS and CDR2 YFSETQ. With V trimmed by 3 bases and J by 3 bases, 9 bases remained unmatched. This CDR3 has 17 amino acids. CDR3 DNA: TGCGCCAGCAGCTCTGGGACAGGGCCCGCAGCTAATGAAAAACTGTTTTTT. It codes for CASSSGTGPAANEKLFF.

V usage is TRBV5-1 and J usage is TRBJ2-5, with 9 positions matching TRBD2. CDR1 is SGHRS, CDR2 YFSETQ, per germline. The CDR3 has 14 residues. V shed 6 bases, J shed 2 bases, and the junction held 5 bases outside the gene matches. CDR3 in DNA: TGCGCCAGCACCGATGCGGGAGGGCAAGAGACCCAGTACTTC. It codes for CASTDAGGQETQYF.

V usage is TRBV27 and J usage is TRBJ1-2, with D perhaps matching TRBD1 (5 bases). Germline loops: CDR1 MNHEY, CDR2 SMNVEV (reference sequence). V gave up 6 bases and J gave up 2 bases, with 10 bases separating them. The CDR3 extends over 13 amino acids. The CDR3 DNA is TGTGCCAGCAGAGCAGGGAAAAACTATGGCTACACCTTC. Translating gives CASRAGKNYGYTF.

As concerns this clone: The germline gene is not matched at one end of the junction; a read error may be the cause. The rearrangement links TRBV7-7 to TRBJ2-5, with TRBD2 as a possible D gene (6 bases). CDR1 is SSHAT, CDR2 FNYEAQ, per germline (reference sequence). CDR3 size: 14 residues. CDR3 DNA: TGTGCTAGCAGCACGGGACCGGGAGAGGGGACCCAGTACTTC. This translates into CASSTGPGEGTQYF.

The chain is built from TRBV6-6 and TRBJ1-2, with D perhaps matching TRBD1 (5 bases). This CDR3 has 12 residues. In germline, CDR1 is MNHNY, CDR2 SVGAGI (reference sequence). The V gene lost 6 bases and the J gene lost 5 bases, with 10 bases spanning the gap. CDR3 residues: CASSHRQYGYTF. In nucleotides, the CDR3 is TGTGCCAGCAGCCACCGACAGTATGGCTACACCTTC.

The V gene is TRBV5-1, the J gene TRBJ2-1; 11 bases align to TRBD2. The junction had 3 bases not matched to a gene; V was cut back by 0 bases and J by 7 bases. CDR3 length equals 15 residues. Germline V gene sequence: CDR1 SGHRS, CDR2 YFSETQ. The CDR3 region is CASSLDGLAGNEQFF. The CDR3 region has the DNA TGCGCCAGCAGCTTGGATGGACTAGCGGGTAATGAGCAGTTCTTC. Full variable domain (missing parts from reference TRBV5-1 and TRBJ2-1): KAGVTQTPRYLIKTRGQQVTLSCSPISGHRSVSWYQQTPGQGLQFLFEYFSETQRNKGNFPGRFSGRQFSNSRSEMNVSTLELGDSALYLCASSLDGLAGNEQFFGPGTRLTVL.

J is TRBJ1-2 and V is TRBV11-2, with 9 nucleotides matching TRBD1. Trimming cost V 5 bases and J 8 bases; bases outside gene matches: 6. The CDR3 runs 13 residues. CDR1 is SGHAT and CDR2 is FQNNGV in the germline V gene. This chain's CDR3 is CASSKDRGRGYTF. CDR3 coding DNA: TGTGCCAGCAGCAAGGACAGGGGAAGGGGCTACACCTTC.

The chain carries TRBV2 and TRBJ1-1; D ambiguous. Trimming left V 2 bases short and J 4 bases short, with 8 bases between. CDR1 is SNHLY and CDR2 is FYNNEI in the germline V gene. The CDR3 covers 13 residues. The DNA of the CDR3 is TGTGCCAGCAGTGAAACGGAGGTCACTGAAGCTTTCTTT. This encodes CASSETEVTEAFF.

This sequence joins TRBV19 and TRBJ2-2, with D unclear. V lost 8 bases and J lost 6, with 19 bases in between. CDR3 length equals 15 residues. CDR1 LNHDA and CDR2 SQIVND come from the germline V gene (reference sequence). For the CDR3, the DNA is TGTGCCAGTTGGGCCCCAGCTCTGGGTGCCGGGGAGCTGTTTTTT. It is translated as CASWAPALGAGELFF.

The chain joins TRBV5-1 to TRBJ2-6, with a possible D match to TRBD1 (5 bases). The CDR3 spans 14 residues. V lost 9 bases to trimming and J lost 0 bases, with 10 bases between them. The germline V gene encodes CDR1 SGHRS and CDR2 YFSETQ. The CDR3 region is CATRDSSGANVLTF. The CDR3 DNA reads as TGCGCCACTCGAGACAGCTCTGGGGCCAACGTCCTGACTTTC.

This clone has a handful of counts. The chain uses TRBV11-2 and TRBJ1-3; a possible D gene is TRBD1 (5 bases). Trimming stripped 3 bases from V and 4 bases from J, with 13 bases between. Germline V CDR1 and CDR2: SGHAT, FQNNGV. The CDR3 extends over 15 amino acids. CDR3 sequence (DNA): TGTGCCAGCAGCTTTTATTTAGGGGCAGGAAACACCATATATTTT. Amino acids: CASSFYLGAGNTIYF.

CDR3 sequence reads: CAWTIQQGPGETQYF. The CDR3 bases are TGTGCCTGGACTATCCAACAGGGACCCGGGGAGACCCAGTACTTC. The chain recombines TRBV30 with TRBJ2-5; the D gene is possibly TRBD1 (6 bases). This CDR3 has 15 amino acids. From germline, CDR1 is GTSNPN and CDR2 SVGIG (reference sequence). Deletions cut 4 bases from V and 5 bases from J, with 20 bases between.

The rearrangement joins TRBV15 to TRBJ2-5; TRBD2 agrees at 11 bases. This CDR3 is 16 amino acids long. Germline values: CDR1 LNHNV, CDR2 YYDKDF (reference sequence). Unmatched junction bases numbered 10, after V lost 5 bases and J lost 5 bases. Here the CDR3 reads CATSERLAGGGETQYF. For the CDR3, the DNA is TGTGCCACCAGCGAGCGATTAGCGGGAGGGGGGGAGACCCAGTACTTC.

The J gene is TRBJ2-7, the V gene TRBV30; 14 positions match TRBD2. J was trimmed by 4 bases and V by 5 bases; bases with no gene match: 7. The CDR3 loop spans 15 amino acids. Looked up from germline, CDR1 is GTSNPN and CDR2 is SVGIG (reference sequence). CDR3 coding DNA: TGTGCCTGGGACGGGACTAGCGGGAGTATATACGAGCAGTACTTC. Its protein is CAWDGTSGSIYEQYF. Combining the CDR3 with reference TRBV30 and TRBJ2-7 gives the whole variable domain SQTIHQWPATLVQPVGSPLSLECTVEGTSNPNLYWYRQAAGRGLQLLFYSVGIGQISSEVPQNLSASRPQDRQFILSSKKLLLSDSGFYLCAWDGTSGSIYEQYFGPGTRLTVT.

This clone was found once. The V call is TRBV7-3, the J call TRBJ1-2; D is undetermined. This CDR3 spans 14 amino acids. V lost 1 base and J lost 3, with 9 bases in between. In germline, CDR1 is SGHTA, CDR2 FQGTGA. CDR3 protein: CASSLNGEHYGYTF. DNA of the CDR3: TGTGCCAGCAGCTTAAATGGGGAGCACTATGGCTACACCTTC.

The V gene is TRBV19, the J gene TRBJ2-6, with D possibly TRBD1 on 6 matching bases. The CDR3 loop spans 15 amino acids. Germline values: CDR1 LNHDA, CDR2 SQIVND (reference sequence). V was pared by 7 bases and J by 2 bases, with 12 bases between. CDR3 DNA: TGTGCCAGTAACACCGGACAGACTGGGGCCAACGTCCTGACTTTC. It yields the protein CASNTGQTGANVLTF.

This chain joins TRBV5-1 and TRBJ2-3; tentatively, D is TRBD2 (7 bases). V was shortened by 0 bases and J by 4 bases, with 15 bases between the two germline ends. Germline V gene lookup returns CDR1 SGHRS and CDR2 YFSETQ. The CDR3 runs 16 residues. The CDR3 reads CASSLAGAGDADTQYF. CDR3 coding DNA: TGCGCCAGCAGCTTGGCGGGGGCGGGAGACGCAGATACGCAGTATTTT.

The gene calls are TRBV2 and TRBJ2-3; the match to TRBD2 covers 12 bases. Germline assignment: CDR1 SNHLY and CDR2 FYNNEI. The CDR3 is 18 residues long. J was trimmed by 2 bases and V by 1 base; bases with no gene match: 7. CDR3 loop: CASSEVVTSGSSTDTQYF. The CDR3 region has the DNA TGTGCCAGCAGTGAAGTGGTGACTAGCGGGAGTTCCACAGATACGCAGTATTTT.